This T cell receptor (beta chain) appears in the sequencing data of a study of blood T cell repertoires in COVID-19. Study details: Collection of acute and convalescent COVID-19 samples took place in the United States, Italy and Spain.

The repertoire was sequenced with immunoSEQ multiplex PCR; TCRdb's copy has only in-frame clones and lacks some. The profile shows 200,000 to 250,000 clones, approximately 81% of them singletons. The CDR3 length is 16 residues. Looked up from germline, CDR1 is SGHVS and CDR2 is FNYEAQ. Trimming took 1 base from V and 0 from J, leaving 10 bases between them. Sequencing input: peripheral blood. The sequence was collected from a woman aged 60-70 years who had recovered from COVID-19. This chain joins TRBV7-6 and TRBJ1-3; a possible D gene is TRBD1 (5 bases). DNA of the CDR3: TGTGCCAGCAGCTTAGGCAGGGCAAGCTCTGGAAACACCATATATTTT. Its translation is CASSLGRASSGNTIYF.